Sequencing of this T cell receptor beta chain was carried out in a study of memory CD4+ T cells and cytomegalovirus serostatus. Study-wide findings and caveats: CD4+ memory repertoires contained about two fifths of the 164 reported CMV TCRbeta sequences.

Profiled with immunoSEQ multiplex PCR; TCRdb holds only in-frame clones, not every one. Altogether some 45,000 clones are present, roughly 80% being singletons, with the ten largest covering roughly 1.2%. Worth noting for this clone: As yet, its antigen is unknown. The germline gene is not matched at one end of the junction; a read error may be the cause.

The sort gate was single viable CD3+CD4+CD8-CD45RO+ cells for memory CD4+ T cells. Total CD4+ T cells were enriched by CD4 positive selection. Germline V gives CDR1 SGHKS, CDR2 YYEKEE (reference sequence). This CDR3 spans 11 amino acids. The source material was memory CD4+ T cells from blood. The receptor's source is an adult in good health and CMV-seropositive. V is TRBV5-5 and J is TRBJ2-7; 7 bases line up with TRBD1. This CDR3 reads CASSLGGGANF. Here the CDR3 DNA reads TGTGCCAGCAGCTTGGGAGGGGGCGCGAACTTC.